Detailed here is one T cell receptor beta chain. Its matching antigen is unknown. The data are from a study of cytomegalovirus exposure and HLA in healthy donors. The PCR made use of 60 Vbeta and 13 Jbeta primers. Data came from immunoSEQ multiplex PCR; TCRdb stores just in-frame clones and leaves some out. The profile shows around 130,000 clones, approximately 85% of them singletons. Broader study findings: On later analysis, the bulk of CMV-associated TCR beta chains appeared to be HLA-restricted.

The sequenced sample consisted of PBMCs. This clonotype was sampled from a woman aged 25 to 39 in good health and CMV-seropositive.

CDR3: CAWSGSVITNYGYTF. The CDR3 DNA is TGTGCCTGGAGCGGGTCCGTCATCACTAACTATGGCTACACCTTC. The V and J genes are TRBV30 and TRBJ1-2; D is undetermined. The V gene's germline CDR1 is GTSNPN and CDR2 SVGIG (reference sequence). V lost 3 bases, J lost 0 bases, and 14 bases lay in between. The CDR3 extends over 15 amino acids. The variable domain in full, completed from reference TRBV30 and TRBJ1-2, reads SQTIHQWPATLVQPVGSPLSLECTVEGTSNPNLYWYRQAAGRGLQLLFYSVGIGQISSEVPQNLSASRPQDRQFILSSKKLLLSDSGFYLCAWSGSVITNYGYTFGSGTRLTVV.